This entry is about one T cell receptor beta chain. Its antigen is still unknown. PCR primers comprised 60 Vbeta and 13 Jbeta primers. Sequencing was performed with immunoSEQ multiplex PCR; in TCRdb, only in-frame clones are kept and a portion is missing. The table counts about 140,000 clones; under 2.5% lies in the top ten. This entry is derived from a study of cytomegalovirus exposure and HLA in healthy donors. Study background: Early released data comprised 80 million to 90 million unique TCRs from HLA-typed donors.

Germline loops: CDR1 MNHEY, CDR2 SMNVEV (reference sequence). The V segment lost 5 bases and the J segment 4 bases; nucleotides outside the gene matches: 8. The CDR3 consists of 15 residues. Study conclusions and caveats: As a later analysis showed, a missense DCLRE1C variant was linked to trimming of TCR beta V- and J-genes.

This TCR derives from a young woman in good health and CMV-seronegative. The rearrangement uses TRBV27 and TRBJ2-7; TRBD2 matches 10 bases. Sequenced: PBMCs. The CDR3 DNA follows: TGTGCCAGCAGTCCACCGGGACTAGCGTGGTACGAGCAGTACTTC. Protein product: CASSPPGLAWYEQYF.